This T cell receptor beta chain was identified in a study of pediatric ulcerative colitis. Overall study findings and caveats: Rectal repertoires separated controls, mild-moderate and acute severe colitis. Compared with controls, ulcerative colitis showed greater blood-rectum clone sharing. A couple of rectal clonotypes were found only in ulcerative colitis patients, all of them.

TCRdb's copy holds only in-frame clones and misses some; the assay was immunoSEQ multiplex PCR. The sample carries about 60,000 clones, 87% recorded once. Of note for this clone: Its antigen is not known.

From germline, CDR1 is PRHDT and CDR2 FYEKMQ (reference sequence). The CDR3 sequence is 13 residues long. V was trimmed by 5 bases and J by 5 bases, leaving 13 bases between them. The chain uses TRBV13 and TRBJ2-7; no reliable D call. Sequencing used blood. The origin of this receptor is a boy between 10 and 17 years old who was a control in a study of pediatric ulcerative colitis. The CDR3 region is CASSNSLVHEQYF. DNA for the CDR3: TGTGCCAGCAGCAATTCTCTTGTACACGAGCAGTACTTC.